This TCR beta chain is drawn from a study of blood T cell repertoires in COVID-19. Overall study: The United States, Italy and Spain were the sources of the acute and convalescent COVID-19 samples. Sample material is recorded as cDNA or gDNA derived from T cells, B-cell-depleted T cells, or PBMCs.

How the authors handled the data: Reference gene primer amplification gave nucleated cell count estimates. Measured with immunoSEQ multiplex PCR; TCRdb has only the in-frame clones, and not every one. The D gene and trimming were derived from the DNA, and the V and J assignments and clone size from that table. The data contain around 240,000 clones, around four fifths of them singletons. Sequenced input: peripheral blood. This receptor was identified in a woman older than 75 with acute or convalescent COVID-19.

CDR3 in DNA: TGTGCCAGCAGCTTATCTAGCGGGAGCGGGTCCTACAATGAGCAGTTCTTC. Translated, it gives CASSLSSGSGSYNEQFF. The rearrangement joins TRBV7-3 to TRBJ2-1; 10 bases agree with TRBD2. The CDR3 runs to 17 residues. CDR1 is SGHTA and CDR2 is FQGTGA in the germline V gene. V trimming: 2 bases; J trimming: 1 base; junction bases outside the gene matches: 5.